The 19 T cell receptor beta chains in this list originate from one sample, sequenced in a study of T cells after yellow fever vaccination. In TCRdb, the 5' RACE reads were re-called with MiXCR into one record per CDR3 protein. The sample lists approximately 510,000 distinct CDR3 sequences, just over 20% occurring once. Sequenced here: PBMCs, sampled roughly 23 days after the first yellow fever vaccination. The receptors stem from a man younger than 35 who received the YFV17D yellow fever vaccine.

This clonotype appeared many times. The chain carries TRBV12-3 or TRBV12-4 and TRBJ2-3; D is perhaps TRBD1 or TRBD2 (6 bases each). V was shortened by 6 bases and J by 6 bases, with 10 bases between the two germline ends. This CDR3 region has 12 residues. CDR3 in amino acids: CASRRDTDTQYF. CDR3 coding DNA: TGTGCCAGCAGGCGGGACACTGATACGCAGTATTTT.

This clonotype was seen more than once but under ten times. The chain carries TRBV20-1 and TRBJ2-2; TRBD1 matches at 8 bases. CDR1 is DFQATT and CDR2 is SNEGSKA in the germline V gene (reference sequence). This CDR3 spans 15 amino acids. The V segment lost 5 bases and the J segment 6 bases; nucleotides outside the gene matches: 11. CDR3 bases: TGCAGTGCTCCCAGGCCGGGACAGGAGTCCGGGGAGCTGTTTTTT. It yields the protein CSAPRPGQESGELFF.

V gene TRBV7-9 combines with J gene TRBJ2-5; 7 bases align to TRBD1. Germline V CDR1 and CDR2: SEHNR, FQNEAQ (reference sequence). The CDR3 is made up of 15 amino acids. Trimming cost V 0 bases and J 3 bases; bases outside gene matches: 4. For the CDR3, the DNA is TGTGCCAGCAGCTTAGCGACGGGACAGAAAGAGACCCAGTACTTC. As protein: CASSLATGQKETQYF.

This clonotype was seen a handful of times. The J gene is TRBJ2-6, the V gene TRBV6-1; D gene ambiguous. This CDR3 comprises 11 residues. V shed 8 bases and J shed 3 bases, with 2 bases lying between them. Germline V lookup: CDR1 MNHNS, CDR2 SASEGT. The CDR3 DNA reads TGTGCCAGCTATGGGGCCAACGTCCTGACTTTC. Its translation: CASYGANVLTF.

This clonotype was picked up a small number of times. The CDR3 protein is CASSPTGQGYEKLFF. The CDR3 DNA reads as TGCGCCAGCAGCCCGACGGGACAGGGGTATGAAAAACTGTTTTTT. This sequence joins TRBV5-1 and TRBJ1-4; 10 bases align to TRBD1. Losses at the gene ends were 4 bases for V and 6 bases for J; bases not matched to a gene: 6. The CDR3 spans 15 residues. Per the germline V gene, CDR1 is SGHRS and CDR2 is YFSETQ.

The chain carries TRBV9 and TRBJ2-5; 9 nucleotides align to TRBD2. Germline CDR1 reads SGDLS; CDR2 reads YYNGEE. V lost 1 base, J lost 2 bases, and 6 bases stayed unmatched. CDR3 length: 16 amino acids. The CDR3 bases are TGTGCCAGCAGCGTATTAGCGGGGGCCCAACAAGAGACCCAGTACTTC. This translates into CASSVLAGAQQETQYF.

This chain uses TRBV12-3 or TRBV12-4 with TRBJ1-4; D is unresolved. The V and J ends lost 3 bases and 5 bases respectively, with 7 bases between them. The length of the CDR3 is 13 residues. CDR3 protein: CASSFLGNEKLFF. The DNA for the CDR3 is TGTGCCAGCAGTTTTTTAGGGAATGAAAAACTGTTTTTT.

J is TRBJ1-5 and V is TRBV20-1; perhaps TRBD1 as D (6 bases). The V and J ends lost 2 bases and 2 bases respectively, with 22 bases between them. This CDR3 has 18 residues. CDR1 is DFQATT and CDR2 is SNEGSKA in the germline V gene (reference sequence). Here the CDR3 reads CSARKYYRDEQGNQPQHF. In nucleotides, the CDR3 is TGCAGTGCTAGAAAATACTACAGGGATGAACAGGGCAATCAGCCCCAGCATTTT.

This clonotype was observed a few times. V is TRBV6-2 or TRBV6-3 and J is TRBJ2-3; a possible D gene is TRBD2 (6 bases). The CDR3 loop spans 17 amino acids. Germline values: CDR1 MNHEY, CDR2 SVGEGT. The V and J ends lost 6 bases and 2 bases respectively, with 21 bases between them. The CDR3 DNA reads as TGTGCCAGCAGGCCAGGGACTTCGAGTGATCACACAGATACGCAGTATTTT. Its protein is CASRPGTSSDHTDTQYF.

This clonotype came up a few times. The chain carries TRBV15 and TRBJ2-3, with TRBD2 matching over 13 bases. The germline gives CDR1 LNHNV, CDR2 YYDKDF (reference sequence). The CDR3 runs 13 residues. The V segment lost 4 bases and the J segment 11 bases; nucleotides outside the gene matches: 3. CDR3 in DNA: TGTGCCACCAGCATTCGGACTAGCGGGGGGCAGTATTTT. This encodes CATSIRTSGGQYF.

V gene TRBV5-1 combines with J gene TRBJ2-4; 7 bases fit TRBD2. This CDR3 contains 18 residues. The V gene's germline CDR1 is SGHRS and CDR2 YFSETQ. V lost 8 bases and J lost 0; bases outside the gene matches: 17. As DNA, the CDR3 is TGCGCCAGTCCGGACCGGGGGGTCCCTATTCTAGCCAAAAACATTCAGTACTTC. Residues: CASPDRGVPILAKNIQYF.

The chain is built from TRBV27 and TRBJ1-5, with D unresolved. This CDR3 comprises 15 residues. Trimming shortened V by 6 bases and J by 6 bases, and 18 bases separated the two germline ends. Germline V lookup: CDR1 MNHEY, CDR2 SMNVEV (reference sequence). This chain's CDR3 is CASSRDGPESQPQHF. As DNA, the CDR3 is TGTGCCAGCAGCCGCGATGGTCCGGAATCTCAGCCCCAGCATTTT.

The chain has TRBV28 and TRBJ2-3; TRBD1 aligns across 8 bases. CDR1 and CDR2 (germline): MDHEN, SYDVKM. This CDR3 has 15 amino acids. V lost 6 bases to trimming and J lost 3 bases; unmatched junction nucleotides: 8. Here the CDR3 DNA reads TGTGCCAGCAGAGATAACAGGGGGAGAACAGATACGCAGTATTTT. Protein sequence: CASRDNRGRTDTQYF.

The chain uses TRBV29-1 and TRBJ2-3; 8 nucleotides line up with TRBD2. With V trimmed by 5 bases and J by 0 bases, 10 bases remained unmatched. Germline assignment: CDR1 SQVTM and CDR2 ANQGSEA. The CDR3 is 16 amino acids. CDR3 DNA sequence: TGCAGCGTTCGAGGGCCAACTAGCGGTAGCACAGATACGCAGTATTTT. Translated, it gives CSVRGPTSGSTDTQYF.

The chain combines TRBV4-1 with TRBJ1-3; D ambiguous. The V gene lost 0 bases and the J gene lost 4 bases, with 13 bases spanning the gap. This CDR3 has 16 residues. Germline CDR1 MGHRA, CDR2 YSYEKL. The CDR3 DNA reads as TGCGCCAGCAGCCAAGAGGCGCCCGCAAGGGGAAACACCATATATTTT. Its protein is CASSQEAPARGNTIYF.

In its sample, this clonotype was seen a few times. The chain recombines TRBV12-3 or TRBV12-4 with TRBJ2-1; D gene uncertain. Trimming took 3 bases from V and 7 from J, leaving 7 bases between them. This CDR3 has 12 residues. The CDR3 loop is CASSFVPNEQFF. CDR3 in DNA: TGTGCCAGCAGTTTTGTTCCGAATGAGCAGTTCTTC.

At least ten counts were recorded for this clonotype. The chain recombines TRBV12-3 or TRBV12-4 with TRBJ1-1, with D hard to call. V lost 3 bases and J lost 10, with 15 bases in between. The CDR3 covers 13 residues. The CDR3 reads CASSFSAGYTAFF. The CDR3, as DNA: TGTGCCAGCAGTTTTTCGGCAGGTTATACAGCTTTCTTT.

The V gene is TRBV12-3 or TRBV12-4, the J gene TRBJ1-5; D remains unclear. V lost 4 bases and J lost 0, with 7 bases in between. The CDR3 runs to 14 residues. The CDR3 DNA reads as TGTGCCAGCAGTTCCACGCTTAGCAATCAGCCCCAGCATTTT. It is translated as CASSSTLSNQPQHF.

This clonotype has a handful of counts. This rearrangement joins TRBV10-1 to TRBJ2-3, with TRBD2 as a possible D gene (6 bases). Trimming cost V 2 bases and J 7 bases, with 13 bases left between them. Per the germline V gene, CDR1 is WNHNN and CDR2 is SYGVQD (reference sequence). The CDR3 covers 14 residues. The CDR3 sequence is CASSEASALNTQYF. CDR3 nucleotides: TGCGCCAGCAGTGAGGCTAGCGCCTTAAATACGCAGTATTTT.